The source of this T cell receptor (beta chain) is a study of control samples from healthy donors and cancer patients. Deletions cut 5 bases from V and 2 bases from J, with 4 bases between. CDR1 is SEHNR and CDR2 is FQNEAQ in the germline V gene (reference sequence). The CDR3 runs 12 residues. Clones were read by immunoSEQ multiplex PCR, and TCRdb kept only the in-frame ones, dropping some. The data contain 100,000 to 150,000 clones, roughly 86% of them singletons. The material sequenced was blood. The source is a man in his 60s in good health. The genes are TRBV7-9 and TRBJ1-3; the D is unclear. The DNA for the CDR3 is TGTGCCAGCAGCCCAGCTGGAAACACCATATATTTT. Protein: CASSPAGNTIYF.